The subject of this entry is one TCR beta chain. What this receptor recognizes is not known. A read error may explain this, as a much larger clone is one base away. This entry is derived from a study of tumor and adjacent non-tumor tissue in lung cancer (dated by TCRdb to 2016 to 2018). The study in broad terms: The cohort included about eleven adenocarcinoma, a couple of squamous cell carcinoma and 1 small cell lung cancer patients. Sequencing produced more than 100,000,000 productive TCRbeta reads in total, an average of about 4.17 million reads per sample. TCRbeta CDR3 sequencing was performed on roughly 32 paired specimens, with one tumor sample and one normal lung sample collected per patient. The study compared bulk TCRbeta repertoires from lung tumor tissue and matched distant non-tumor lung tissue of about 14 lung cancer patients. The 15 enrolled patients, of whom some 10 were men and 5 were women, were aged roughly 31 to 80 years and were diagnosed with TNM stage I to III disease.

The method was multiplex PCR. The listed sequencing device is Illumina HiSeq 2500. TCRbeta libraries were constructed through three rounds of nested PCR with primers (Table S4) according to protocols adapted from ARM-PCR. Before sequencing, PCR products of 200-500 bp were cut from the gel and purified using the QIAquick gel extraction kit. The published analysis was carried out like this. Reads were cleaned using Trimmomatic, were merged into complete CDR3 sequences using FLASH, and were assigned to V(D)J germline segments using MiTCR. Clonal diversity was calculated as the inverse Simpson's index using VDJtools. In-frame sequences lacking a premature stop codon were counted as productive reads. In-frame beta chains were kept once TCRdb had trimmed the public reads at Q25 with fastp and called clones with MiXCR. Identical CDR3 protein sequences are pooled into one entry, listed with their most common genes and DNA. None of the V and J calls come from the authors' own analysis; TCRdb made them. The sample profile shows 200,000 to 250,000 distinct CDR3 sequences; about two thirds of them were found once. The ten largest clonotypes hold 20% to 25% of the sample.

The germline V gene provides CDR1 MNHEY and CDR2 SVGAGI. The CDR3 covers 12 residues, taking in both the cysteine and the phenylalanine. Solely the CDR3 DNA is kept, with 36 bases framed from the first base. Cut back by 9 bases and 0 bases, the V and J ends lie 8 bases apart. RNA was isolated from bulk unsorted tissue, and RNA quality was assessed with a NanoDrop ND-1000 and an Agilent 2100. The donors were newly diagnosed lung cancer patients admitted for thoracic surgery in China from August to November 2014 who had not received prior chemotherapy. Patients who had received previous radiotherapy or chemotherapy, or who had another concurrent cancer, were excluded from the study. Surgical tissue pieces of about 1-2.3 cm3 were preserved in RNAlater solution and were kept at -80 degrees C until use. Results and caveats for the whole study, not just this receptor: With only about 16 patients in the cohort, the authors noted that larger samples and more detailed clinical data are needed. The top 100 clones accounted for a significantly larger cumulative portion of the repertoire in normal lung than in tumor tissue. Neither the sequencing platform nor unique molecular identifiers are mentioned in the methods. Younger patients had significantly higher TCR diversity, and higher tumor TCR diversity was associated with shorter overall and disease-free survival. TCR diversity (inverse Simpson) was significantly higher in tumor than in normal lung tissue (roughly 430 vs 170, P = 0.0075, Mann-Whitney U test). Because peripheral blood was not sequenced, blood TCRbeta repertoires in the lung cancer patients of the study were not examined.

The clonotype originates from a man aged 55 to 70 with non-small cell lung cancer. Sequenced input: lung tumor tissue. The chain was built from TRBV6-5 and TRBJ1-1; the D gene lacks a confident call. The CDR3: CARRSVNTEAFF. The nucleotide sequence is given as TGTGCCAGAAGGTCGGTGAACACTGAAGCTTTCTTT.